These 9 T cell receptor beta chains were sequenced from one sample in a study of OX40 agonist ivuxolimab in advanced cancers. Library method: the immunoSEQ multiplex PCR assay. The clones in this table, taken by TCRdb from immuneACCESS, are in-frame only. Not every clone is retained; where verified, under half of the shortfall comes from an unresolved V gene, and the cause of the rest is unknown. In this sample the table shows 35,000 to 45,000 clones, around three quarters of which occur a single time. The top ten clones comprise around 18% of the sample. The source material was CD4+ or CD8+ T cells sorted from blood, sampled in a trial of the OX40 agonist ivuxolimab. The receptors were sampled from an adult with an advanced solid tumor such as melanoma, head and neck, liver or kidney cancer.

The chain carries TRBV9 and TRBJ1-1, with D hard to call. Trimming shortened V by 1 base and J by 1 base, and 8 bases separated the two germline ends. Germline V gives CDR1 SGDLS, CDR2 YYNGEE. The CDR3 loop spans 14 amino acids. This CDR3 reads CASSVSDGNTEAFF. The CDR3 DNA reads TGTGCCAGCAGCGTAAGTGACGGGAACACTGAAGCTTTCTTT.

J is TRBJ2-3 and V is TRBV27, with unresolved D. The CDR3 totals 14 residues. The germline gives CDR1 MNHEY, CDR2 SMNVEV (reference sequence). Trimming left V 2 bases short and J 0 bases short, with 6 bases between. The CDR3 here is CASSLTSSTDTQYF. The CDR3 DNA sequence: TGTGCCAGCAGTTTAACTTCTAGCACAGATACGCAGTATTTT.

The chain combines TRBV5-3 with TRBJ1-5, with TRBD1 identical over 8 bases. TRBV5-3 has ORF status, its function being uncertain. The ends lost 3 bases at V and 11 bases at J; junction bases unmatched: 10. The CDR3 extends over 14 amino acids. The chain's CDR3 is CARSSTDRAKAQHF. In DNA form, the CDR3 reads TGTGCCAGAAGCTCAACGGACAGGGCTAAGGCCCAGCATTTT.

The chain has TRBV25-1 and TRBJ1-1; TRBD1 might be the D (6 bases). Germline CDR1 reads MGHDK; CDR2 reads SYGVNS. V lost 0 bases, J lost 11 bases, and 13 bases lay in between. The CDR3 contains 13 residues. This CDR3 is CASSEYEGEGAFF. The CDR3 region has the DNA TGTGCCAGCAGTGAATATGAGGGGGAGGGGGCTTTCTTT.

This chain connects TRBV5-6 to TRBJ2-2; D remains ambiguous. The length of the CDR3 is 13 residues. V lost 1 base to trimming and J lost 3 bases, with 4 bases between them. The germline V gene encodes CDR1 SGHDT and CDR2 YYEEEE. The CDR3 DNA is TGTGCCAGCAGCTTGATACACACCGGGGAGCTGTTTTTT. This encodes CASSLIHTGELFF.

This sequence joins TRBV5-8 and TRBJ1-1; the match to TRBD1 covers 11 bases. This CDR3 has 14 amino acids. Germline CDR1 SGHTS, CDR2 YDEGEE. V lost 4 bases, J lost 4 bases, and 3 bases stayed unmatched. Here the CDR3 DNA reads TGTGCCAGCAGCCGGGGACAGGGGGGCACTGAAGCTTTCTTT. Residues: CASSRGQGGTEAFF.

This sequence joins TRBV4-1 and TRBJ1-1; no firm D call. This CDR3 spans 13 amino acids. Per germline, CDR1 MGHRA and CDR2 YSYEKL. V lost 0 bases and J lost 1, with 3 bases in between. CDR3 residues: CASSQERNTEAFF. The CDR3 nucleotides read TGCGCCAGCAGCCAAGAAAGGAACACTGAAGCTTTCTTT.

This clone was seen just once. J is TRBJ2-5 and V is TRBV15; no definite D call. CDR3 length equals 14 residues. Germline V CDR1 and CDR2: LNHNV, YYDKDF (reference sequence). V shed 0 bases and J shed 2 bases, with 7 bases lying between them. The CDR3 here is CATSRDLGQETQYF. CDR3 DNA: TGTGCCACCAGCAGAGATTTGGGACAAGAGACCCAGTACTTC.

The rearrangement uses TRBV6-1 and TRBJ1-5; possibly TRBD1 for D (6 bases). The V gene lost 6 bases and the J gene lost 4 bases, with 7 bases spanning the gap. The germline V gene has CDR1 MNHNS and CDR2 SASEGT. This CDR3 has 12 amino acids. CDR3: CASSDRNQPQHF. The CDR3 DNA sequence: TGTGCCAGCAGCGACAGGAATCAGCCCCAGCATTTT.